This T cell receptor beta chain was retrieved from a study of blood T cell repertoires in COVID-19. Looking at the study overall: From the United States, Italy and Spain came samples of acute and convalescent COVID-19. The cDNA or gDNA used as material had been derived from T cells, B-cell-depleted T cells, or PBMCs.

The protocol was immunoSEQ multiplex PCR, while the TCRdb copy is restricted to in-frame clones and leaves out a portion. The sample holds 320,000 or so clones, 85% seen once. Germline lookup yields CDR1 MGHRA and CDR2 YSYEKL. V was clipped by 0 bases and J by 6 bases; unmatched bases: 8. The CDR3 runs to 15 residues. The clonotype was recovered from a woman aged 25 to 39 who had been exposed to COVID-19. This chain uses TRBV4-1 with TRBJ2-7; 7 bases are shared with TRBD2. Input material: PBMCs or T cells enriched from blood (not recorded which). In DNA, the CDR3 is TGCGCCAGCAGCCAAGAAGGCGGGAGAGGACGCGAGCAGTACTTC. This sequence encodes CASSQEGGRGREQYF.